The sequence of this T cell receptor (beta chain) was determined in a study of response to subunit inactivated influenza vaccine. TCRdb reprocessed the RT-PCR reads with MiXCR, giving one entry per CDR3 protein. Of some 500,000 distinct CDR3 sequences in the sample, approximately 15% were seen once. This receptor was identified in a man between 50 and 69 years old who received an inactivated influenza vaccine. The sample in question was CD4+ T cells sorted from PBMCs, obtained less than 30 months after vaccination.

The CDR3 here is CASSLLGGAGELFF. CDR3 in DNA: TGTGCCAGCAGTTTATTAGGGGGGGCCGGGGAGCTGTTTTTT. The chain joins TRBV28 to TRBJ2-2, with D tentatively TRBD2 (7 bases). Trimming pared 1 base from V and 6 bases from J, leaving 9 bases between. This CDR3 is 14 amino acids long. Per germline, CDR1 MDHEN and CDR2 SYDVKM.